This is a list of T cell receptor beta chains from one sample in a study of cytomegalovirus exposure and HLA in healthy donors. The repertoire was sequenced with immunoSEQ multiplex PCR; TCRdb's copy has only in-frame clones and lacks some. The repertoire consists of about 110,000 clones, with over 65% occurring once and the leading ten covering around 1.2%. The sample comprised PBMCs. The receptors come from a woman under 40 in good health and CMV-seronegative. Each CDR3 is given with its conserved first and last residue. The D gene is left open where the match is weak. Size is omitted from some rows. Given values are once, few, many or a class for expanded clones.

CDR3 protein | CDR3 DNA | clone size | D gene | J gene | V gene
CASSDVGGRATGELFF | TGTGCCAGCAGCGACGTGGGGGGGAGGGCCACCGGGGAGCTGTTTTTT | - | TRBD2 | TRBJ2-2 | TRBV7-9
CANAGGPNEKLFF | TGTGCCAACGCAGGGGGCCCTAATGAAAAACTGTTTTTT | - | TRBD1 | TRBJ1-4 | TRBV28
CASVVQGAPNYGYTF | TGTGCCAGCGTTGTTCAGGGGGCACCTAACTATGGCTACACCTTC | few | TRBD1 | TRBJ1-2 | TRBV2
CASSRTGQGLFETQYF | TGTGCCAGCAGCCGAACCGGACAGGGGCTTTTTGAGACCCAGTACTTC | - | TRBD1 | TRBJ2-5 | TRBV7-3
CASSYTRQSDDTQYF | TGTGCCAGCAGTTACACCCGACAGTCTGACGATACGCAGTATTTT | - | - | TRBJ2-3 | TRBV6-5
CSARSGKLFF | TGCAGTGCTAGATCCGGTAAACTGTTTTTT | - | - | TRBJ1-4 | TRBV20-1
CASSIGQGGSGYTF | TGTGCCAGTAGTATTGGACAGGGCGGGTCTGGCTACACCTTC | - | TRBD1 | TRBJ1-2 | TRBV19
CAGKGELGYEQYF | TGTGCCGGGAAGGGGGAGTTAGGATACGAGCAGTACTTC | - | - | TRBJ2-7 | TRBV7-9
CASTLWGGTYEQYF | TGTGCCAGCACCCTTTGGGGGGGGACCTACGAGCAGTACTTC | once | TRBD2 | TRBJ2-7 | TRBV13
CASSHRGHTEAFF | TGTGCCAGTAGTCACAGGGGGCACACTGAAGCTTTCTTT | once | TRBD1 | TRBJ1-1 | TRBV19
CASSQGTGGAGQPQHF | TGTGCCAGCTCACAAGGGACAGGGGGCGCGGGACAGCCCCAGCATTTT | once | TRBD1 | TRBJ1-5 | TRBV18
CASSLSVNTEAFF | TGTGCCAGCAGCTTATCCGTGAACACTGAAGCTTTCTTT | - | - | TRBJ1-1 | TRBV7-3
CASSQASGPYEQYF | TGCGCCAGCAGCCAAGCGTCAGGTCCCTACGAGCAGTACTTC | - | - | TRBJ2-7 | TRBV4-3
CASMRYTEAFF | TGTGCCAGCATGAGGTACACTGAAGCTTTCTTT | - | - | TRBJ1-1 | TRBV6-5
CASSSGGPHTEAFF | TGTGCCAGCAGTTCCGGCGGGCCTCACACTGAAGCTTTCTTT | - | - | TRBJ1-1 | TRBV28
CASSQGAPGVGNTIYF | TGCGCCAGCAGCCAAGGGGCCCCGGGAGTCGGGAACACCATATATTTT | few | - | TRBJ1-3 | TRBV4-1
CASSIQGNTEAFF | TGTGCCAGTAGTATTCAGGGGAACACTGAAGCTTTCTTT | - | - | TRBJ1-1 | TRBV19
CASSYKKDNNSPLHF | TGTGCCAGCAGTTACAAAAAAGACAATAATTCACCCCTCCACTTT | - | - | TRBJ1-6 | TRBV6-5
CASSPRDSSYEQYF | TGTGCCAGCAGTCCCCGGGACAGCTCCTACGAGCAGTACTTC | - | TRBD1 | TRBJ2-7 | TRBV6-5
CASSRGGWAEAFF | TGTGCCAGTAGTAGAGGGGGCTGGGCTGAAGCTTTCTTT | few | TRBD1 | TRBJ1-1 | TRBV19
CASLQEAGRGYTEAFF | TGTGCCAGTCTCCAGGAAGCGGGGAGAGGGTACACTGAAGCTTTCTTT | - | - | TRBJ1-1 | TRBV7-8
CSVERDNGGYTF | TGCAGCGTTGAACGGGACAATGGGGGCTACACCTTC | - | - | TRBJ1-2 | TRBV29-1
CASKTGLSNQPQHF | TGTGCCAGCAAGACAGGGTTGAGCAATCAGCCCCAGCATTTT | - | TRBD1 | TRBJ1-5 | TRBV6-1
CASSPWRIGLGNPEAFF | TGCGCCAGCAGCCCCTGGAGGATTGGCCTGGGGAACCCTGAAGCTTTCTTT | - | - | TRBJ1-1 | TRBV4-3
CASSPLGGVNEQFF | TGTGCCAGCAGCCCCTTGGGGGGGGTCAATGAGCAGTTCTTC | - | TRBD2 | TRBJ2-1 | TRBV14
CASSSTAGGTEAFF | TGTGCCAGCAGCTCTACGGCAGGGGGGACTGAAGCTTTCTTT | few | TRBD1 | TRBJ1-1 | TRBV7-2
CASRGQISGNTIYF | TGTGCCAGCAGGGGACAGATCTCTGGAAACACCATATATTTT | - | TRBD1 | TRBJ1-3 | TRBV11-2
CASMVRGGTEAFF | TGTGCCAGCATGGTGAGGGGGGGCACTGAAGCTTTCTTT | few | - | TRBJ1-1 | TRBV6-5
CAWSPEDEQYF | TGTGCCTGGAGTCCCGAGGACGAGCAGTACTTC | once | - | TRBJ2-7 | TRBV30
CASSLYEQYF | TGTGCCAGCAGCCTCTACGAGCAGTACTTC | - | - | TRBJ2-7 | TRBV28
CASSPKGEGEQYF | TGTGCCAGCAGCCCTAAAGGGGAAGGCGAGCAGTACTTC | - | - | TRBJ2-7 | TRBV27
CASSSNAGRLYGYTF | TGTGCCAGCAGTTCAAACGCCGGGAGACTATATGGCTACACCTTC | - | - | TRBJ1-2 | TRBV28
CSVVGGRGQGTSYGYTF | TGCAGCGTTGTAGGAGGCCGGGGACAGGGGACGTCCTATGGCTACACCTTC | - | TRBD1 | TRBJ1-2 | TRBV29-1
CASAGLGADTQYF | TGTGCCAGCGCCGGCCTCGGGGCAGATACGCAGTATTTT | - | - | TRBJ2-3 | TRBV27
CASSFPRGLNTEAFF | TGTGCCAGCAGTTTTCCCAGGGGATTGAACACTGAAGCTTTCTTT | - | - | TRBJ1-1 | TRBV28
CASSYSNTPYEQYF | TGTGCCAGCAGTTACTCAAACACCCCCTACGAGCAGTACTTC | - | - | TRBJ2-7 | TRBV6-5
CAIAQGEETQYF | TGTGCCATCGCACAGGGAGAAGAGACCCAGTACTTC | - | - | TRBJ2-5 | TRBV10-3
CASSEGGDIGYNSPLHF | TGTGCCAGCAGCGAGGGGGGGGACATTGGCTATAATTCACCCCTCCACTTT | - | - | TRBJ1-6 | TRBV9
CARGTTGTGANVLTF | TGTGCCAGGGGTACGACAGGGACTGGGGCCAACGTCCTGACTTTC | - | TRBD1 | TRBJ2-6 | TRBV2
CASRPTGEVCQPQHF | TGTGCCAGCAGACCGACAGGGGAGGTGTGTCAGCCCCAGCATTTT | - | TRBD1 | TRBJ1-5 | TRBV28
CASSSISSGGTGELFF | TGTGCCAGCAGCTCCATATCTAGCGGGGGAACCGGGGAGCTGTTTTTT | - | TRBD2 | TRBJ2-2 | TRBV5-4
CAPRQAPDRISTDTQYF | TGTGCCCCCAGACAAGCCCCGGACAGGATTTCTACAGATACGCAGTATTTT | - | TRBD1 | TRBJ2-3 | TRBV25-1